The T cell receptor (beta chain) under discussion was sequenced for a study of Graves' ophthalmopathy and Graves' hyperthyroidism. In the study overall: The authors collected peripheral blood at initial diagnosis, before any treatment.

This clonotype was seen ten or more times. The V gene lost 3 bases and the J gene lost 1 base, with 6 bases spanning the gap. Germline assignment: CDR1 LNHDA and CDR2 SQIVND (reference sequence). CDR3 length: 13 residues. The authors amplified TCR beta CDR3 regions, and they did so from RNA transcripts for repertoire sequencing. RT-PCR with HTBI primers came first, then second-round multiplex PCR. TCRdb re-called the multiplex PCR reads through MiXCR, storing one row per CDR3 protein. Among 300,000 or so distinct CDR3 sequences listed, 17% were seen once. For donors with ophthalmopathy, the disease showed moderate-to-severe activity, reached CAS ≥3 and NOSPECS ≥4, and had lasted under 3 months. Patients were left out if they had other autoimmune diseases, uncontrolled infections, pregnancy or lactation. The PBMCs used were ones drawn from around 10 ml of fresh peripheral blood.

Sequencing was done on a sample of peripheral blood. The rearrangement joins TRBV19 to TRBJ1-1; D is undetermined. The TCR was taken from an adult man with Graves' ophthalmopathy. As DNA, the CDR3 is TGTGCCAGTAGTATCGTGGAGAACACTGAAGCTTTCTTT. Translation: CASSIVENTEAFF. Full variable domain (outside the CDR3, taken from reference TRBV19 and TRBJ1-1): DGGITQSPKYLFRKEGQNVTLSCEQNLNHDAMYWYRQDPGQGLRLIYYSQIVNDFQKGDIAEGYSVSREKKESFPLTVTSAQKNPTAFYLCASSIVENTEAFFGQGTRLTVV.